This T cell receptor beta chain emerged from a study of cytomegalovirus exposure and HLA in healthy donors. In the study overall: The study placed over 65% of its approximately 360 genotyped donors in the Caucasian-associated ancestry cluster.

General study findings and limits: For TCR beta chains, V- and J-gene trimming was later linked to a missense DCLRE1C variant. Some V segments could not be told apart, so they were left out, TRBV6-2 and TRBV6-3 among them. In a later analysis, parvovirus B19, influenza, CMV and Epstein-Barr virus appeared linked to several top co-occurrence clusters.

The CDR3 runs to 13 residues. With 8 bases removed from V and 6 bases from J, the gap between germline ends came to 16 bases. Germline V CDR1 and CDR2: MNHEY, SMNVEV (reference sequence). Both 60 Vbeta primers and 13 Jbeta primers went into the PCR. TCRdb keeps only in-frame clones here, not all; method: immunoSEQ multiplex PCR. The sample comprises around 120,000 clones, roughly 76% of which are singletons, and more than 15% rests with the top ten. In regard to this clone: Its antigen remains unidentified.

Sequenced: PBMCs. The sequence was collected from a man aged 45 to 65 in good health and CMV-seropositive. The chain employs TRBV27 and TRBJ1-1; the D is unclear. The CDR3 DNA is TGTGCCAGCTCGCGCGGTCCCGGGGCTGAAGCTTTCTTT. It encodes CASSRGPGAEAFF.